The 15 T cell receptor beta chains listed next were all sequenced from one sample in a study of chemoradiotherapy in HPV16-positive cancers (dated by TCRdb to the early 2020s). Libraries were made using the immunoSEQ multiplex PCR assay. TCRdb obtained this table from immuneACCESS and retained in-frame rearrangements with V and J assigned. These tables miss some clones; where compared with another copy, unresolved V genes account for less than half of the shortfall, and the remainder is unexplained. This sample holds fewer than 40,000 clones; about 90% were observed only once. The top ten hold around 3.4% of the sample. Sequencing was performed on blood, taken from a patient who underwent chemoradiotherapy. The receptors shown here come from a human donor with HPV-associated anogenital cancer.

The rearrangement links TRBV11-2 to TRBJ1-1, with a weak D call TRBD1 (5 bases). The germline V gene has CDR1 SGHAT and CDR2 FQNNGV. The germline V and J ends were trimmed by 0 bases and 4 bases, with 9 bases remaining between them. This CDR3 has 14 amino acids. The CDR3 DNA reads as TGTGCCAGCAGCTTAGATTTAGGGGTCACTGAAGCTTTCTTT. Translation: CASSLDLGVTEAFF.

The chain recombines TRBV7-2 with TRBJ1-3; 7 bases fit TRBD1. The germline V gene has CDR1 SGHTA and CDR2 FQGNSA. J was trimmed by 0 bases and V by 5 bases; bases with no gene match: 4. CDR3 length: 15 amino acids. The CDR3 here is CASSPEGASGNTIYF. The DNA for the CDR3 is TGTGCCAGCAGCCCAGAGGGGGCCTCTGGAAACACCATATATTTT.

The rearrangement uses TRBV19 and TRBJ2-7, with 8 nucleotides matching TRBD2. The CDR3 contains 15 residues. Germline CDR1 LNHDA, CDR2 SQIVND (reference sequence). V trimming: 3 bases; J trimming: 6 bases; junction bases outside the gene matches: 10. CDR3 nucleotide sequence: TGTGCCAGTAGTATGCCGGGACTAGTGAACGGCGAGCAGTACTTC. This sequence encodes CASSMPGLVNGEQYF.

J is TRBJ2-1 and V is TRBV9, with TRBD2 matching over 10 bases. The germline V gene encodes CDR1 SGDLS and CDR2 YYNGEE. The V gene end was trimmed by 2 bases and the J gene end by 7 bases; junction bases not matched to a gene: 3. The CDR3 loop spans 14 amino acids. The CDR3: CASSVGTSANEQFF. The CDR3 DNA reads as TGTGCCAGCAGCGTTGGGACTAGCGCAAATGAGCAGTTCTTC. Combining the CDR3 with reference TRBV9 and TRBJ2-1 gives the whole variable domain DSGVTQTPKHLITATGQRVTLRCSPRSGDLSVYWYQQSLDQGLQFLIQYYNGEERAKGNILERFSAQQFPDLHSELNLSSLELGDSALYFCASSVGTSANEQFFGPGTRLTVL.

This chain joins TRBV4-2 and TRBJ2-1, with D possibly TRBD2 on 6 matching bases. Germline CDR1 is LGHNA and CDR2 is YNFKEQ. Deletions cut 0 bases from V and 8 bases from J, with 11 bases between. CDR3 length: 14 residues. CDR3 protein: CASSQERGYDEQFF. CDR3 DNA sequence: TGTGCCAGCAGCCAAGAACGGGGGTACGATGAGCAGTTCTTC.

The chain has TRBV4-3 and TRBJ2-6; no firm D call. V lost 1 base to trimming and J lost 3 bases, with 1 base between them. This CDR3 spans 13 amino acids. Germline values: CDR1 LGHNA, CDR2 YSLEER. CDR3 sequence (DNA): TGCGCCAGCAGCCAAGGTGGGGCCAACGTCCTGACTTTC. It encodes CASSQGGANVLTF.

This clone has only one observation. The V and J genes are TRBV29-1 and TRBJ2-5; D gene ambiguous. Germline V gives CDR1 SQVTM, CDR2 ANQGSEA. This CDR3 has 13 amino acids. The V end lost 4 bases, the J end lost 4 bases, and 13 bases lay between the germline ends. As DNA, the CDR3 is TGCAGCGTTGTTTGGAATTCAGGAGAGACCCAGTACTTC. Translation: CSVVWNSGETQYF. The full variable domain, completed using reference TRBV29-1 and TRBJ2-5, is SAVISQKPSRDICQRGTSLTIQCQVDSQVTMMFWYRQQPGQSLTLIATANQGSEATYESGFVIDKFPISRPNLTFSTLTVSNMSPEDSSIYLCSVVWNSGETQYFGPGTRLLVL.

The rearrangement joins TRBV6-1 to TRBJ2-1; 9 bases are a match to TRBD2. The CDR3 spans 15 residues. V gave up 7 bases and J gave up 5 bases; unmatched junction bases: 9. Germline V gene sequence: CDR1 MNHNS, CDR2 SASEGT. CDR3 in amino acids: CASTVWLAGNNEQFF. As DNA, the CDR3 is TGTGCCAGCACCGTTTGGCTAGCGGGGAACAATGAGCAGTTCTTC.

This clone was found once. The rearrangement uses TRBV11-3 and TRBJ2-7; D call uncertain. The CDR3 runs to 11 residues. The germline CDR1 and CDR2 sequences are SGHNT and YENEEA. V was shortened by 6 bases and J by 0 bases, with 3 bases between the two germline ends. CDR3 sequence (DNA): TGTGCCAGCAGTCGCTCCTACGAGCAGTACTTC. Translated: CASSRSYEQYF.

The chain combines TRBV10-2 with TRBJ1-3; D might be TRBD1 (5 bases). The CDR3 is 13 amino acids. Germline V gene data show CDR1 as WSHSY and CDR2 as SAAADI. Trimming shortened V by 5 bases and J by 4 bases, and 9 bases separated the two germline ends. CDR3 sequence: CASSLTEGNTIYF. The CDR3 coding sequence is TGCGCCAGCAGTCTGACAGAAGGAAACACCATATATTTT.

This chain links TRBV15 with TRBJ2-7, with 8 bases fitting TRBD2. Germline CDR1 reads LNHNV; CDR2 reads YYDKDF (reference sequence). Trimming took 2 bases from V and 0 from J; bases not matched to a gene: 3. The CDR3 covers 15 residues. The CDR3 DNA is TGTGCCACCAGCAGACTCGGGGGGGCCTCCTACGAGCAGTACTTC. Translation: CATSRLGGASYEQYF.

This chain joins TRBV18 and TRBJ1-2, with D unresolved. CDR3 length: 13 residues. V was shortened by 3 bases and J by 4 bases, with 9 bases between the two germline ends. CDR1 and CDR2 from the germline V gene are KGHSH and LQKENI. CDR3 amino acids: CASSPREAYGYTF. The CDR3 DNA sequence: TGTGCCAGCTCACCGAGGGAGGCCTATGGCTACACCTTC.

The chain uses TRBV30 and TRBJ2-1; D call uncertain. This CDR3 has 12 amino acids. The V end was cut by 0 bases, the J end by 9 bases, with 9 bases between. Germline values: CDR1 GTSNPN, CDR2 SVGIG (reference sequence). CDR3 nucleotide sequence: TGTGCCTGGAGTGTATCCCGCAGTGAGCAGTTCTTC. Its translation is CAWSVSRSEQFF.

This CDR3 is CASSLNPLGGYTF. The CDR3 DNA reads TGCGCCAGCAGCCTGAACCCCCTCGGTGGCTACACCTTC. The chain couples TRBV4-3 to TRBJ1-2, with D uncertain. CDR3 length: 13 amino acids. Per germline, CDR1 LGHNA and CDR2 YSLEER. Trimming cost V 4 bases and J 7 bases, with 13 bases left between them.

The chain has TRBV28 and TRBJ1-1, with 8 positions matching TRBD1. CDR3 length: 15 residues. V was clipped by 3 bases and J by 4 bases; unmatched bases: 7. Germline V gives CDR1 MDHEN, CDR2 SYDVKM. CDR3 in DNA: TGTGCCAGCAGTTTTCAGGGGGCGCTGGGCACTGAAGCTTTCTTT. Translated, it gives CASSFQGALGTEAFF.